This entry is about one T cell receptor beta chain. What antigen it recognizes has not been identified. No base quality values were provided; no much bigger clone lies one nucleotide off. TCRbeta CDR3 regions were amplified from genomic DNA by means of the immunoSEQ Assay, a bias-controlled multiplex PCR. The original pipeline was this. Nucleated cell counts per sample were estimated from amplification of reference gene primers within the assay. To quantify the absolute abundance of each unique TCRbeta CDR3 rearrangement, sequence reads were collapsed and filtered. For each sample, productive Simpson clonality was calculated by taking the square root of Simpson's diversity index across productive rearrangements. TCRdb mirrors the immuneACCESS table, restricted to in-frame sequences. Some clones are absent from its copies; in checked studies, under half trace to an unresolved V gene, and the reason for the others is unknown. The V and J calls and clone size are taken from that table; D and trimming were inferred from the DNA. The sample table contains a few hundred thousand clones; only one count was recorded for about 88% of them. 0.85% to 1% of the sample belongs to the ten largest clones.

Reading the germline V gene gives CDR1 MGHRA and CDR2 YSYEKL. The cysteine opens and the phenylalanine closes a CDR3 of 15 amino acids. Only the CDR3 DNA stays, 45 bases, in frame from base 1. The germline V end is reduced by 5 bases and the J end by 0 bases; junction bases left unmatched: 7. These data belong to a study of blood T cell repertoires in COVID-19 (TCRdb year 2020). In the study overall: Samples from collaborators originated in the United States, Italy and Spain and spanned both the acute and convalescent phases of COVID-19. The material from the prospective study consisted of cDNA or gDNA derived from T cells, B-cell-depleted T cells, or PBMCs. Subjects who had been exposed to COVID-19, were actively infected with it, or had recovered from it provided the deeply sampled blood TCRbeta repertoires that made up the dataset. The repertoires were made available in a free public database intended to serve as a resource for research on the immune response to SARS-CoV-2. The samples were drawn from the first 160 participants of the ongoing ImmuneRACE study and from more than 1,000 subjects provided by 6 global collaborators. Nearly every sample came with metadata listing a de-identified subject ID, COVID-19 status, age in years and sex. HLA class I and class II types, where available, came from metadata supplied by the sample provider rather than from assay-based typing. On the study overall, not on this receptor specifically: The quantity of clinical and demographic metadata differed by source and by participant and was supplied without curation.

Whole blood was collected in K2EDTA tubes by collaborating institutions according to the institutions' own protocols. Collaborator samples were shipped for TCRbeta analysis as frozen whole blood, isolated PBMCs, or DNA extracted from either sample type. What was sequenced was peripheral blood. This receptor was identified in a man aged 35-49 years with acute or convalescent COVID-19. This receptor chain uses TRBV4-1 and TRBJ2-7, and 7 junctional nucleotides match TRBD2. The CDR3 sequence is CASSSIAGGSYEQYF. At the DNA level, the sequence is TGCGCCAGCAGCTCAATAGCGGGCGGCTCCTACGAGCAGTACTTC.